Listed here are 15 T cell receptor beta chains from one sample, sequenced in a study of T cells in Graves' hyperthyroidism and ophthalmopathy. From RNA transcripts, TCR beta CDR3 regions were amplified. TCR CDR3 regions were first amplified by RT-PCR with HTBI primers. From the multiplex PCR reads, TCRdb called clonotypes with MiXCR, one entry per CDR3 protein. Among approximately 560,000 distinct CDR3 sequences listed, 15% to 18% were seen once. Sequencing was carried out using blood. Receptors were obtained from a young woman with Graves' hyperthyroidism.

In its sample, this clonotype was seen once. The chain links TRBV28 to TRBJ2-1, with 12 bases matching TRBD2. The CDR3 runs to 15 residues. The V gene's germline CDR1 is MDHEN and CDR2 SYDVKM. Trimming cost V 4 bases and J 6 bases; bases outside gene matches: 4. The chain's CDR3 is CASSSLAGGANEQFF. CDR3 coding DNA: TGTGCCAGCAGTTCCCTAGCGGGGGGGGCCAATGAGCAGTTCTTC.

This clonotype was seen ten or more times. The DNA is omitted, as the CDR3 cannot be located on it reliably, and the CDR3 follows TCRdb's listing. V is TRBV28 and J is TRBJ1-1; the DNA was not compared with TRBD1, the D call given in the table. Germline loops: CDR1 MDHEN, CDR2 SYDVKM. Termini included, the CDR3 measures 12 amino acids. CDR3 sequence: CASSLFLSGAFF.

In this sample, this clonotype turned up many times. The CDR3 is CASSLRTNSYEQYF. CDR3 coding DNA: TGTGCCAGCAGCCTCAGGACGAACTCCTACGAGCAGTACTTC. J is TRBJ2-7 and V is TRBV9; D call uncertain. Trimming removed 4 bases at V and 0 bases at J, with 11 bases between. The CDR3 spans 14 residues. Germline CDR1 reads SGDLS; CDR2 reads YYNGEE.

This chain uses TRBV6-2 or TRBV6-3 with TRBJ2-7; D remains unclear. V was clipped by 2 bases and J by 3 bases, with 14 bases between them. Germline CDR1 reads MNHEY; CDR2 reads SVGEGT. The CDR3 consists of 15 residues. CDR3 protein: CASSYGRLTNYEQYF. CDR3 coding DNA: TGTGCCAGCAGTTACGGCAGACTGACGAACTACGAGCAGTACTTC.

V and J are TRBV4-2 and TRBJ2-1, with TRBD2 identical over 11 bases. V shed 1 base and J 15 bases; nucleotides not matched to a gene: 11. The CDR3 is 15 amino acids. Germline V gene lookup returns CDR1 LGHNA and CDR2 YNFKEQ. The CDR3 here is CASSQGGLAGGVPFF. CDR3 DNA: TGTGCCAGCAGCCAAGGTGGGCTAGCGGGAGGCGTCCCGTTCTTC.

This clonotype was observed a few times. This chain links TRBV5-1 with TRBJ2-7; either TRBD1 or TRBD2 may fit D (5 bases each). CDR3 size: 14 residues. Germline CDR1 reads SGHRS; CDR2 reads YFSETQ. Trimming pared 4 bases from V and 4 bases from J, leaving 15 bases between. This chain's CDR3 is CASSATGTGYEQYF. CDR3 nucleotide sequence: TGCGCCAGCAGCGCCACCGGGACGGGATACGAGCAGTACTTC.

This clonotype was counted at least ten times. The chain carries TRBV12-3 or TRBV12-4 and TRBJ2-1; 11 bases match TRBD1. The ends lost 6 bases at V and 7 bases at J; junction bases unmatched: 5. The CDR3 has 14 amino acids. This CDR3 is CASRPGTGGNEQFF. CDR3 nucleotide sequence: TGTGCCAGCAGACCCGGGACAGGGGGAAATGAGCAGTTCTTC.

This clonotype occurred many times. The chain combines TRBV28 with TRBJ1-2; the match to TRBD1 covers 9 bases. V lost 5 bases to trimming and J lost 4 bases; unmatched junction nucleotides: 5. The germline CDR1 and CDR2 sequences are MDHEN and SYDVKM. The CDR3 totals 14 residues. CDR3 sequence reads: CASSGQGYGYGYTF. CDR3 DNA sequence: TGTGCCAGCAGTGGACAGGGGTATGGCTATGGCTACACCTTC.

This clonotype was seen at least ten times. V usage is TRBV6-5 and J usage is TRBJ2-1, with D hard to call. V shed 2 bases and J shed 5 bases, with 4 bases lying between them. CDR1 and CDR2 (germline): MNHEY, SVGAGI. The CDR3 runs 12 residues. CDR3 sequence reads: CASSYPNNEQFF. In DNA form, the CDR3 reads TGTGCCAGCAGTTACCCAAACAATGAGCAGTTCTTC.

A single count supports this clonotype. This may stem from a read error, because a much larger clone lies one nucleotide away. This rearrangement joins TRBV29-1 to TRBJ2-1; D tentatively reads TRBD1 or TRBD2 (6 bases each). This CDR3 region has 16 residues. Germline V CDR1 and CDR2: SQVTM, ANQGSEA. V was pared by 7 bases and J by 9 bases, with 28 bases between. CDR3 in amino acids: CSAVAPPGALRSEQFF. The DNA of the CDR3 is TGCAGCGCCGTTGCGCCGCCGGGGGCTCTGAGGAGTGAGCAGTTCTTC.

The chain has TRBV30 and TRBJ1-5; D is possibly TRBD1 (5 bases). V lost 3 bases, J lost 6 bases, and 12 bases lay in between. The CDR3 runs to 13 residues. Germline assignment: CDR1 GTSNPN and CDR2 SVGIG (reference sequence). The CDR3 is CAWRAQGLQPQHF. The CDR3 DNA is TGTGCCTGGAGGGCCCAGGGCCTTCAGCCCCAGCATTTT.

This clonotype was counted at least ten times. The DNA for the CDR3 is TGCAGTGCCAGCCCGACAGGGATGGCTGATACGCAGTATTTT. Encoded protein: CSASPTGMADTQYF. The chain combines TRBV20-1 with TRBJ2-3; TRBD1 agrees at 7 bases. The CDR3 is made up of 14 amino acids. CDR1 and CDR2 (germline): DFQATT, SNEGSKA (reference sequence). Trimming cost V 6 bases and J 6 bases; bases outside gene matches: 12.

The chain has TRBV28 and TRBJ2-2, with no clear D. The CDR3 spans 18 residues. Trimming took 5 bases from V and 5 from J, leaving 24 bases between them. Germline values: CDR1 MDHEN, CDR2 SYDVKM. CDR3 loop: CASSTPIRAPAGTGELFF. CDR3 in DNA: TGTGCCAGCAGTACACCCATTAGGGCTCCGGCAGGAACCGGGGAGCTGTTTTTT. The variable domain in full, completed from reference TRBV28 and TRBJ2-2, reads DVKVTQSSRYLVKRTGEKVFLECVQDMDHENMFWYRQDPGLGLRLIYFSYDVKMKEKGDIPEGYSVSREKKERFSLILESASTNQTSMYLCASSTPIRAPAGTGELFFGEGSRLTVL.

This clonotype was counted many times. The chain links TRBV20-1 to TRBJ1-2, with 7 bases that match TRBD1. This CDR3 has 15 residues. CDR1 is DFQATT and CDR2 is SNEGSKA in the germline V gene (reference sequence). The junction had 13 bases not matched to a gene; V was cut back by 5 bases and J by 4 bases. CDR3 sequence reads: CSARSGQGEIYGYTF. In DNA, the CDR3 is TGCAGTGCTCGATCAGGGCAGGGGGAAATCTATGGCTACACCTTC.

In this sample, this clonotype turned up many times. V usage is TRBV29-1 and J usage is TRBJ2-1; D might be TRBD1 or TRBD2, each matching 5 bases. This CDR3 is built from 14 residues. The germline gives CDR1 SQVTM, CDR2 ANQGSEA. Trimming removed 7 bases from V and 10 bases from J, with 23 bases in between. The CDR3 DNA is TGCAGCGCCCCGGACTTGTCTTCGAGGGGCGAGCAGTTCTTC. As protein: CSAPDLSSRGEQFF.